Given below is one T cell receptor (beta chain) in context. Antigen specificity is unknown. Sequenced by immunoSEQ multiplex PCR; TCRdb stores in-frame clones only, minus some. The data hold 2,500,000 or so clones, with 80% to 95% observed a single time. Those who donated, Caucasian adults without exception, all lived in Nashville, Tennessee. Splitting of CD4+ cells produced CD45RA+ naive and CD45RA-negative memory subsets. Germline V gene data show CDR1 as SGHRS and CDR2 as YFSETQ. This CDR3 spans 19 amino acids. Germline trimming cut 1 base from V and 1 base from J; bases unmatched to any gene: 6. This entry is derived from a study of shared clonotypes between healthy human individuals. Overall study results and limits: The expectation was that sequencing depth would affect clonotype sharing among donors.

This rearrangement joins TRBV5-1 to TRBJ2-6; the match to TRBD1 covers 12 bases. The receptor's source is a man aged 18 to 35 in good health. Some clones in this sample may be carry-over from other donors' samples. Specimen: naive CD4+ T cells from PBMCs. Stated subset: CD45RA+ positively selected. Here the CDR3 reads CASSLRGQGALSGANVLTF. CDR3 DNA: TGCGCCAGCAGCTTGAGGGGACAGGGGGCCCTGTCTGGGGCCAACGTCCTGACTTTC.